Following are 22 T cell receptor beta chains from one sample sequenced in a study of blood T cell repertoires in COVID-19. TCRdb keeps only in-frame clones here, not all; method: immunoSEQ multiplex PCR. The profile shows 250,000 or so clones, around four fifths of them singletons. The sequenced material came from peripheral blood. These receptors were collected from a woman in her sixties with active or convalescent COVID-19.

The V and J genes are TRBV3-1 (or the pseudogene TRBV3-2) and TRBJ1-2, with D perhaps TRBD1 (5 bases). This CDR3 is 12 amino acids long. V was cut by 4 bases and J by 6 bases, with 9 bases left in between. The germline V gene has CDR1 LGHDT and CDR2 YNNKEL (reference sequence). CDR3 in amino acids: CASSLGEHGYTF. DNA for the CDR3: TGTGCCAGCAGCCTAGGGGAACATGGCTACACCTTC.

The CDR3 region has the DNA TGTGCCGTAGAGGGACAAGGACACACTGAAGCTTTCTTT. This codes for CAVEGQGHTEAFF. This chain joins TRBV10-3 and TRBJ1-1; D perhaps matches TRBD1 (6 bases). The germline V and J ends were trimmed by 11 bases and 3 bases, with 16 bases remaining between them. Germline values: CDR1 ENHRY, CDR2 SYGVKD. The CDR3 runs 13 residues.

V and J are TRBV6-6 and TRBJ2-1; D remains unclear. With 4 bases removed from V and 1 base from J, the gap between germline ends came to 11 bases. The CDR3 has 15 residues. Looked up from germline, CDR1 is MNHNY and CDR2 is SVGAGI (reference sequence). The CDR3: CASSSFKHSYNEQFF. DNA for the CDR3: TGTGCCAGCAGTTCTTTCAAACATTCCTACAATGAGCAGTTCTTC.

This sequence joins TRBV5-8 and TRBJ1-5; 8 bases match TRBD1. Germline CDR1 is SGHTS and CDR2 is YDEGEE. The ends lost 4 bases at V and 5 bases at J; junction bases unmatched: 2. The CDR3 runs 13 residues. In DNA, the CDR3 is TGTGCCAGCAGCAGGACAGGGTATCAGCCCCAGCATTTT. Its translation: CASSRTGYQPQHF.

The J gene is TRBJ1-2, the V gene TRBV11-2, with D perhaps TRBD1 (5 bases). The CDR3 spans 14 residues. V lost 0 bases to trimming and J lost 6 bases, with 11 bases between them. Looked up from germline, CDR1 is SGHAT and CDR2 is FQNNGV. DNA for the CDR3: TGTGCCAGCAGCTTAGAGCGCAGGGCCAATGGCTACACCTTC. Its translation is CASSLERRANGYTF.

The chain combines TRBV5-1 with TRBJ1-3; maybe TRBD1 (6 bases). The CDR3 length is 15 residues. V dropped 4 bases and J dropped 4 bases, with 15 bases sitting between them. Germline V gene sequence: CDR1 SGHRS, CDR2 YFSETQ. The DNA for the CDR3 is TGCGCCAGCAGCATCCAAACAGGGACGGGAAACACCATATATTTT. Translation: CASSIQTGTGNTIYF.

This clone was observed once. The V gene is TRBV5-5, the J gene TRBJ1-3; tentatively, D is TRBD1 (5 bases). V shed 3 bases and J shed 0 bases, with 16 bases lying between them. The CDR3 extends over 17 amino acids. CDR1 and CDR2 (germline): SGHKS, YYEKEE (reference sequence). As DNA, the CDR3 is TGTGCCAGCAGCTGGGAGGGGACCTCAAGCTCTGGAAACACCATATATTTT. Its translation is CASSWEGTSSSGNTIYF.

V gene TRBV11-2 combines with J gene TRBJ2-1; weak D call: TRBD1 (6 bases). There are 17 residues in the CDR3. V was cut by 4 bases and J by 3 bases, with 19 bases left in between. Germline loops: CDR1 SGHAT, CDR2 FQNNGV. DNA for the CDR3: TGTGCCAGCAGCTCCCCCGGCCAGGGGATCGGCTACAATGAGCAGTTCTTC. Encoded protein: CASSSPGQGIGYNEQFF.

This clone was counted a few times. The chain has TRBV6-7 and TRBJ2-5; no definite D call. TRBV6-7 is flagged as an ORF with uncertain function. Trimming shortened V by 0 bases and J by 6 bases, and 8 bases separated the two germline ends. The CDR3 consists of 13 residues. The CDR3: CASSYSVEKTQYF. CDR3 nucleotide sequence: TGTGCCAGCAGTTACTCGGTAGAAAAGACCCAGTACTTC.

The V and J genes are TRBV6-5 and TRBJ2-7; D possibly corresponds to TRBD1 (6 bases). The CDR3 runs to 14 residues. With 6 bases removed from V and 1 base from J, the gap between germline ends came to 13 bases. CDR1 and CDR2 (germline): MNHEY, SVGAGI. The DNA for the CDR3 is TGTGCCAGCAGGAGGGTGGACAGATCCTACGAGCAGTACTTC. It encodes CASRRVDRSYEQYF.

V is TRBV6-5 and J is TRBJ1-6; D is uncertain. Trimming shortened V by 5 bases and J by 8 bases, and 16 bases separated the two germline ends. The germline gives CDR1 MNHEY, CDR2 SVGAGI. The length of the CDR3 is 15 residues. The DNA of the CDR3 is TGTGCCAGCAGTACCAGACACACGGCCGATTCACCCCTCCACTTT. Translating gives CASSTRHTADSPLHF.

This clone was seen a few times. The CDR3 loop reads CASSEEGPTYEQYF. CDR3 nucleotide sequence: TGTGCCAGCAGTGAGGAGGGACCTACCTACGAGCAGTACTTC. V and J are TRBV6-1 and TRBJ2-7; D might be TRBD2 (6 bases). The CDR3 has 14 amino acids. Germline V gene sequence: CDR1 MNHNS, CDR2 SASEGT. V shed 3 bases and J shed 2 bases, with 11 bases lying between them.

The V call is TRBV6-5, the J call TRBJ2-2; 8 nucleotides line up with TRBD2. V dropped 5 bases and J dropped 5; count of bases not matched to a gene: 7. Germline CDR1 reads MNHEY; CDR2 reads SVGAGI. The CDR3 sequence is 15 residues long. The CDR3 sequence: CASSISGSYTGELFF. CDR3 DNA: TGTGCCAGCAGTATCAGCGGGAGTTATACCGGGGAGCTGTTTTTT.

The DNA of the CDR3 is TGTGCCACCAGTGATCCGCGCTCACGGTACAATGAGCAGTTCTTC. As protein: CATSDPRSRYNEQFF. V is TRBV24-1 and J is TRBJ2-1; D remains ambiguous. CDR1 and CDR2 (germline): KGHDR, SFDVKD. Deletions cut 3 bases from V and 4 bases from J, with 12 bases between. The CDR3 runs to 15 residues.

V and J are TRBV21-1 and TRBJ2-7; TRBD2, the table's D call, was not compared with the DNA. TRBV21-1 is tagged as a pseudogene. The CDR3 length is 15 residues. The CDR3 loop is CASKVRGNVSYEQYV. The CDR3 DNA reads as TGTGCCAGCAAGGTACGGGGTAACGTCTCCTACGAGCAGTACGTC.

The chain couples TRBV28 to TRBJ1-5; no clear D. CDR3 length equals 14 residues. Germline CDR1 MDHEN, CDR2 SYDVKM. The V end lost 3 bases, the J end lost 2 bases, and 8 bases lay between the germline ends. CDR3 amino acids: CASSLGRGNQPQHF. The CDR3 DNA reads TGTGCCAGCAGTTTGGGGAGGGGCAATCAGCCCCAGCATTTT. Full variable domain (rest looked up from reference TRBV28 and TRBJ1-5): DVKVTQSSRYLVKRTGEKVFLECVQDMDHENMFWYRQDPGLGLRLIYFSYDVKMKEKGDIPEGYSVSREKKERFSLILESASTNQTSMYLCASSLGRGNQPQHFGDGTRLSIL.

CDR3 sequence reads: CASSLGSGTVDYEQYF. CDR3 sequence (DNA): TGTGCCAGCAGCTTAGGCTCGGGGACAGTAGACTACGAGCAGTACTTC. This rearrangement joins TRBV7-8 to TRBJ2-7; TRBD1 matches at 7 bases. The ends lost 1 base at V and 3 bases at J; junction bases unmatched: 9. The CDR3 contains 16 residues. The germline CDR1 and CDR2 sequences are SGHVS and FQNEAQ. Based on the CDR3 plus reference TRBV7-8 and TRBJ2-7, the full variable domain is GAGVSQSPRYKVAKRGQDVALRCDPISGHVSLFWYQQALGQGPEFLTYFQNEAQLDKSGLPSDRFFAERPEGSVSTLKIQRTQQEDSAVYLCASSLGSGTVDYEQYFGPGTRLTVT.

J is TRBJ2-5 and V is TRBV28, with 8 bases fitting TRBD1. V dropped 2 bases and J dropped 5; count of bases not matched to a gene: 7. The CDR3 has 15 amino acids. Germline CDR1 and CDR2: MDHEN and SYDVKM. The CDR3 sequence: CASSLRQGIAETQYF. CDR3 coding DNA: TGTGCCAGCAGTTTAAGACAGGGGATAGCGGAGACCCAGTACTTC.

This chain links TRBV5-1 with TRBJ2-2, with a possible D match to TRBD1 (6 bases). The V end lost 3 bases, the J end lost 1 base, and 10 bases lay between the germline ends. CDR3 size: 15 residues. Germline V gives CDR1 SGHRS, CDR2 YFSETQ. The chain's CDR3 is CASSSPRGNTGELFF. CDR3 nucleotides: TGCGCCAGCAGCTCCCCCAGGGGGAACACCGGGGAGCTGTTTTTT. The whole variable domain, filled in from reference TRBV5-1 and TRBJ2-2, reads KAGVTQTPRYLIKTRGQQVTLSCSPISGHRSVSWYQQTPGQGLQFLFEYFSETQRNKGNFPGRFSGRQFSNSRSEMNVSTLELGDSALYLCASSSPRGNTGELFFGEGSRLTVL.

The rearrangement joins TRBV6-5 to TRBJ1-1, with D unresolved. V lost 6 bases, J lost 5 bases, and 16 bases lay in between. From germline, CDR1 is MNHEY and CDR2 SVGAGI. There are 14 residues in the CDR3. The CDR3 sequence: CASRTLETGTEAFF. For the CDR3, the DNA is TGTGCCAGCAGGACACTAGAAACGGGAACTGAAGCTTTCTTT.

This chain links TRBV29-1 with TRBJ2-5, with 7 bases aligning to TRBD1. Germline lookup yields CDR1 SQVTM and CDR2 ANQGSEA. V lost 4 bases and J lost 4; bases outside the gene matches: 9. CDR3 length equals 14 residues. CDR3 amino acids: CSVGDTGVVETQYF. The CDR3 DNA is TGCAGCGTTGGGGACACAGGGGTGGTAGAGACCCAGTACTTC.

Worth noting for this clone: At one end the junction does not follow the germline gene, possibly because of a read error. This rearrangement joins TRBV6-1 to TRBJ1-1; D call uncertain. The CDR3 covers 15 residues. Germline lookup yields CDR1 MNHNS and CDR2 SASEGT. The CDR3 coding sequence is TGTGCCAGCCGTGACCGGGGATTTGAGGACACTGAAGCTTTCTTT. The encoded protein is CASRDRGFEDTEAFF.